This T cell receptor beta chain was identified in a study of T cell repertoires in cytomegalovirus infection. Study outcomes and limitations: What dominated the ex vivo response were HLA-C-restricted CMV-specific TCR beta clonotypes.

Comments on this clonotype: Its cognate antigen is unknown.

A single record per CDR3 protein comes from TCRdb applying MiXCR to the reads. The sample includes under 150,000 distinct CDR3 sequences, 7.5% to 9% of them seen just once. CDR3 length: 16 amino acids. V gave up 5 bases and J gave up 6 bases; unmatched junction bases: 11. Looked up from germline, CDR1 is SGHAT and CDR2 is FQNNGV. Sequencing was carried out using PBMCs. The TCR comes from a human donor in good health (CMV status not recorded). Some clones in this sample may be carry-over from other donors' samples. The chain couples TRBV11-2 to TRBJ2-2, with 8 bases fitting TRBD1. The DNA for the CDR3 is TGTGCCAGCAGCCTGTGGACAGGGTATTATCCCGGGGAGCTGTTTTTT. This encodes CASSLWTGYYPGELFF.